The rows below give T cell receptor beta chains drawn from one sample of a study of T cell repertoires in cytomegalovirus infection. TCRdb used MiXCR to reprocess the reads, holding one entry per CDR3 protein. The sample shows roughly 630,000 distinct CDR3 sequences, 24% of them seen only once. Sequenced material: CD8+ T cells from PBMCs. These receptors were taken from a human donor in good health (CMV status not recorded). Some clones in this sample may be carry-over from other donors' samples. The CDR3 runs from the conserved cysteine through the conserved F or W. D genes are given only for firm matches. Where a row states a size, it is once, few, many or the class of an expanded clone; other rows omit it.

v_call	clone_size	d_call	j_call	cdr3_aa	cdr3_nt
TRBV7-6	many	-	TRBJ2-5	CASSLDSLETQYF	TGTGCCAGCAGCTTAGACAGCTTAGAGACCCAGTACTTC
TRBV20-1	-	-	TRBJ2-1	CSASTRGPYNEQFF	TGCAGTGCTAGTACCCGGGGCCCCTACAATGAGCAGTTCTTC
TRBV6-6	few	TRBD1	TRBJ1-2	CASSYDRTGGAGYGYTF	TGTGCCAGCAGTTACGACAGAACAGGGGGCGCTGGCTATGGCTACACCTTC
TRBV7-8	many	-	TRBJ2-3	CASSLRAASRTDTQYF	TGTGCCAGCAGCTTAAGAGCGGCGAGCCGCACAGATACGCAGTATTTT
TRBV12-3/TRBV12-4	many	-	TRBJ2-3	CASSSGGELSDTQYF	TGTGCCAGCAGTTCGGGTGGCGAGTTATCAGATACGCAGTATTTT
TRBV4-1	few	-	TRBJ2-7	CASSPGLLSYEQYF	TGCGCCAGCAGCCCCGGGCTTCTCTCCTACGAGCAGTACTTC
TRBV19	-	TRBD1	TRBJ2-7	CASSGWARGTYEQYF	TGTGCCAGTAGCGGTTGGGCCAGGGGGACCTACGAGCAGTACTTC
TRBV11-2	few	-	TRBJ1-2	CASSLKMGGYGYTF	TGTGCCAGCAGCTTAAAAATGGGGGGATATGGCTACACCTTC
TRBV5-6	many	-	TRBJ1-1	CASSLKPGLTSLNTEAFF	TGTGCCAGCAGCTTGAAGCCGGGACTGACTAGCCTGAACACTGAAGCTTTCTTT
TRBV6-5	-	TRBD1	TRBJ2-6	CASRPTGAPASGANVLTF	TGTGCCAGCAGGCCTACAGGGGCGCCAGCCTCTGGGGCCAACGTCCTGACTTTC
TRBV4-2	many	-	TRBJ2-4	CASTRGAGNIQYF	TGTGCCAGCACCCGGGGGGCGGGAAACATTCAGTACTTC
TRBV23-1	-	-	TRBJ2-3	CASSQSKVTDTQYF	TGCGCCAGCAGTCAATCTAAAGTTACAGATACGCAGTATTTT
TRBV3-1	few	-	TRBJ2-1	CASSPPFSLHNEQFF	TGTGCCAGCAGCCCGCCCTTTTCCCTACACAATGAGCAGTTCTTC
TRBV7-6	few	TRBD1	TRBJ1-1	CASSLERTGGTEAFF	TGTGCCAGCAGCTTAGAAAGGACAGGGGGCACTGAAGCTTTCTTT
TRBV12-3/TRBV12-4	many	-	TRBJ2-1	CASSFHILYNEQFF	TGTGCCAGCAGTTTCCACATTCTCTACAATGAGCAGTTCTTC
TRBV12-3/TRBV12-4	few	-	TRBJ1-1	CASSSYNSQDMNTEAFF	TGTGCCAGCAGTTCTTACAATTCACAGGACATGAACACTGAAGCTTTCTTT
TRBV7-6	-	TRBD1	TRBJ2-7	CASSLETGIEQYF	TGTGCCAGCAGCTTGGAGACAGGGATCGAGCAGTACTTC
TRBV27	few	-	TRBJ2-6	CASSYGRYSGANVLTF	TGTGCCAGCAGTTACGGACGGTACTCTGGGGCCAACGTCCTGACTTTC
TRBV20-1	-	-	TRBJ1-5	CSARDWRSPGTWQPQHF	TGCAGTGCTAGAGATTGGAGATCGCCGGGGACTTGGCAGCCCCAGCATTTT
TRBV6-1	many	-	TRBJ2-3	CASRGGGGTDTQYF	TGTGCCAGCAGAGGAGGGGGCGGGACAGATACGCAGTATTTT
TRBV6-6	few	-	TRBJ1-1	CASSFRGRDTEAFF	TGTGCCAGCAGTTTCAGAGGCAGGGACACTGAAGCTTTCTTT
TRBV5-5	few	-	TRBJ1-5	CASSLDVDQPQHF	TGTGCCAGCAGCTTGGATGTAGATCAGCCCCAGCATTTT
TRBV6-2/TRBV6-3	-	-	TRBJ2-6	CASSGLPGLGESGANVLTF	TGTGCCAGCAGTGGACTTCCGGGACTGGGGGAATCTGGGGCCAACGTCCTGACTTTC
TRBV10-3	many	TRBD2	TRBJ2-1	CAISEPGRAYDPGNEQFF	TGTGCCATCAGTGAGCCGGGGAGGGCTTACGATCCGGGCAATGAGCAGTTCTTC
TRBV6-1	-	-	TRBJ2-3	CASSLRGPWGEDTQYF	TGTGCCAGCAGCTTACGCGGGCCCTGGGGTGAGGATACGCAGTATTTT
TRBV7-2	many	-	TRBJ2-1	CASSFVWGPYNEQFF	TGTGCCAGCAGCTTCGTGTGGGGACCCTACAATGAGCAGTTCTTC
TRBV25-1	-	-	TRBJ2-7	CASSEGIYEQYF	TGTGCCAGCAGTGAAGGGATCTACGAGCAGTACTTC